What follows is one T cell receptor (beta chain) and its context. cDNA came from roughly 0.53 to 1 ug RNA primed by random hexamers. TCRdb re-called the immunoSEQ multiplex PCR reads through MiXCR, storing one row per CDR3 protein. This sample yields roughly 80,000 distinct CDR3 sequences, of which roughly 94% are seen a single time; over 0.45% belongs to the top ten. These data are taken from a study of CD8 T cells in Susac syndrome. CDR1 and CDR2 from the germline V gene are DFQATT and SNEGSKA (reference sequence). The CDR3 spans 15 residues. V was shortened by 1 base and J by 2 bases, with 12 bases between the two germline ends. FACS was used to enrich TEMRA cells, whereas the CD8+ and CD4+ T cells were obtained by negative isolation.

This sequence joins TRBV20-1 and TRBJ1-5, with D possibly TRBD1 on 5 matching bases. This clonotype originated in a human donor with Susac syndrome. The sample comprised CD8+ T cells from PBMCs. The CDR3 bases are TGCAGTGCTAGAGGGGGGGACGGTGGCAATCAGCCCCAGCATTTT. It encodes CSARGGDGGNQPQHF.